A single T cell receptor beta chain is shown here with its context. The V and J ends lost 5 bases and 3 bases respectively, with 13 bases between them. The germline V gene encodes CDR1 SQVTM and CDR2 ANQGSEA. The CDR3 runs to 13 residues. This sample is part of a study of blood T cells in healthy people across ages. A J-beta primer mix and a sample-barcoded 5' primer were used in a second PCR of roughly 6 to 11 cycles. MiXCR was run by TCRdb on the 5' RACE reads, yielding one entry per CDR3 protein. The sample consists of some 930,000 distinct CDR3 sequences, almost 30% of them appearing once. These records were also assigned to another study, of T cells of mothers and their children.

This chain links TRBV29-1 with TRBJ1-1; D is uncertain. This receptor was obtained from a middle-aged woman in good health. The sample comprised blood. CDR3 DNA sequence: TGCAGCGTTCACCTTCGGGCAGACACTGAAGCTTTCTTT. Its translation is CSVHLRADTEAFF.